This is a list of T cell receptor beta chains from one sample in a study of tumor and adjacent non-tumor tissue in lung cancer. TCRdb called the multiplex PCR reads again in MiXCR, with one record for every CDR3 protein. The table has some 68,000 distinct CDR3 sequences, roughly 77% seen once. The sample taken for sequencing was distant non-tumor lung tissue. Receptors originate from a man between 60 and 75 years old with non-small cell lung cancer. The CDR3 runs from the conserved cysteine through the conserved F or W. D genes are given only for firm matches. Not every row has a clone size; where given, it reads once, few, many or a size class.

CDR3 protein: CASSQLAVSYNEQFF; CDR3 DNA: TGCGCCAGCAGTCAACTAGCGGTCTCCTACAATGAGCAGTTCTTC; V gene: TRBV4-1; J gene: TRBJ2-1; D gene: TRBD2; clone size: NA
CDR3 protein: CASGGGNTETFF; CDR3 DNA: TGTGCCAGCGGGGGGGGTAACACTGAAACTTTCTTT; V gene: TRBV2; J gene: TRBJ1-1; D gene: NA; clone size: NA
CDR3 protein: CASSDSETGNTDTQYF; CDR3 DNA: TGTGCCAGCAGTGACTCGGAGACAGGGAACACAGATACGCAGTATTTT; V gene: TRBV6-4; J gene: TRBJ2-3; D gene: TRBD1; clone size: many
CDR3 protein: CASGAAGQGVHEQFF; CDR3 DNA: TGTGCCAGCGGAGCAGCGGGACAGGGGGTCCATGAGCAGTTCTTC; V gene: TRBV6-2/TRBV6-3; J gene: TRBJ2-1; D gene: TRBD1; clone size: NA
CDR3 protein: CASSLKGPSYEQYF; CDR3 DNA: TGCGCCAGCAGCTTGAAGGGGCCGTCCTACGAGCAGTACTTC; V gene: TRBV5-1; J gene: TRBJ2-7; D gene: NA; clone size: many
CDR3 protein: CASSYGSTYNEQFF; CDR3 DNA: TGTGCCAGCAGCTACGGGAGCACCTACAATGAGCAGTTCTTC; V gene: TRBV12-3/TRBV12-4; J gene: TRBJ2-1; D gene: NA; clone size: NA
CDR3 protein: CASSLGILAGYNEQFF; CDR3 DNA: TGTGCCAGCAGCTTAGGTATACTAGCGGGCTACAATGAGCAGTTCTTC; V gene: TRBV11-1; J gene: TRBJ2-1; D gene: TRBD2; clone size: medium-sized
CDR3 protein: CASSPRYYDSNQPQHF; CDR3 DNA: TGTGCTAGCAGTCCTAGATACTATGATAGCAATCAGCCCCAGCATTTT; V gene: TRBV6-1; J gene: TRBJ1-5; D gene: NA; clone size: NA
CDR3 protein: CASTRTPQETQYF; CDR3 DNA: TGTGCCAGCACCCGGACACCTCAAGAGACCCAGTACTTC; V gene: TRBV6-6; J gene: TRBJ2-5; D gene: NA; clone size: many
CDR3 protein: CASNYKAGGKLFF; CDR3 DNA: TGTGCCAGCAATTATAAGGCGGGCGGGAAGCTGTTTTTC; V gene: TRBV6-5; J gene: TRBJ2-2; D gene: NA; clone size: NA
CDR3 protein: CASCLRTGSYNEQFF; CDR3 DNA: TGTGCCAGCTGCTTGCGGACAGGATCCTACAATGAACAGTTCTTC; V gene: TRBV5-1; J gene: TRBJ2-1; D gene: TRBD1; clone size: once
CDR3 protein: CASSPLGTRNGYTF; CDR3 DNA: TGTGCCAGCAGTCCTCTAGGGACTAGAAATGGCTACACCTTC; V gene: TRBV28; J gene: TRBJ1-2; D gene: NA; clone size: NA
CDR3 protein: CASNQERGGIRELFF; CDR3 DNA: TGCGCCAGCAACCAAGAACGGGGCGGGATAAGGGAGCTGTTTTTT; V gene: TRBV4-1; J gene: TRBJ2-2; D gene: NA; clone size: NA
CDR3 protein: CVISEMRTSGRSSTQYF; CDR3 DNA: TGTGTCATCAGTGAGATGAGGACTAGCGGGAGGTCGAGTACGCAGTATTTT; V gene: TRBV10-3; J gene: TRBJ2-3; D gene: TRBD2; clone size: NA
CDR3 protein: CASRNSGGGEQLF; CDR3 DNA: TGTGCTAGCAGGAATAGTGGAGGGGGTGAGCAGCTCTTC; V gene: TRBV11-1; J gene: TRBJ2-1; D gene: NA; clone size: NA
CDR3 protein: CASSSHDRVPSTEAFF; CDR3 DNA: TGTGCCAGCAGCTCCCATGACAGGGTCCCGAGCACTGAAGCTTTCTTT; V gene: TRBV11-2; J gene: TRBJ1-1; D gene: TRBD1; clone size: NA
CDR3 protein: CGSSLSTIPMNTEAFF; CDR3 DNA: TGTGGCAGCAGCTTATCGACTATACCCATGAACACTGAAGCTTTCTTT; V gene: TRBV7-8; J gene: TRBJ1-1; D gene: NA; clone size: few
CDR3 protein: CACSERDRNQPQHF; CDR3 DNA: TGTGCCTGCAGTGAAAGGGACCGCAATCAGCCTCAGCATTTT; V gene: TRBV2; J gene: TRBJ1-5; D gene: NA; clone size: NA
CDR3 protein: CSAGANVLTF; CDR3 DNA: TGTTCGGCGGGGGCCAACGTCCTGACTTTC; V gene: TRBV6-5; J gene: TRBJ2-6; D gene: NA; clone size: NA
CDR3 protein: CASSGLAGAGELFF; CDR3 DNA: TGTGCCAGCAGCGGACTAGCGGGAGCCGGGGAGCTGTTTTTT; V gene: TRBV5-4; J gene: TRBJ2-2; D gene: TRBD2; clone size: many
CDR3 protein: CASSILRSQSQPQHF; CDR3 DNA: TGTGCCAGCAGCATCCTGAGGTCCCAGAGCCAACCCCAGCATTTT; V gene: TRBV28; J gene: TRBJ1-5; D gene: NA; clone size: NA
CDR3 protein: CASSLATGFGVRNGYTF; CDR3 DNA: TGTGCCAGCAGCTTAGCGACGGGGTTCGGGGTTCGCAATGGCTACACCTTC; V gene: TRBV7-9; J gene: TRBJ1-2; D gene: NA; clone size: many
CDR3 protein: CSAWLISEQFF; CDR3 DNA: TGCAGTGCTTGGCTAATCAGTGAGCAGTTCTTC; V gene: TRBV20-1; J gene: TRBJ2-1; D gene: NA; clone size: NA
CDR3 protein: CASSEAPGRSTKNIQYF; CDR3 DNA: TGTGCCAGCAGTGAAGCGCCGGGAAGGTCTACCAAAAACATTCAGTACTTC; V gene: TRBV6-1; J gene: TRBJ2-4; D gene: NA; clone size: NA
CDR3 protein: CASSSRLDFGQYF; CDR3 DNA: TGTGCCAGCAGCTCCCGTCTGGACTTTGGGCAGTACTTC; V gene: TRBV7-9; J gene: TRBJ2-7; D gene: NA; clone size: NA
CDR3 protein: CASWGGGHSNTDTQYF; CDR3 DNA: TGTGCCAGCTGGGGCGGGGGTCATTCGAACACAGATACACAATATTTT; V gene: TRBV6-6; J gene: TRBJ2-3; D gene: TRBD2; clone size: NA
CDR3 protein: CATSDPSRDRSYGYTF; CDR3 DNA: TGTGCCACCAGTGACCCCAGCCGGGACAGGAGCTATGGCTACACCTTC; V gene: TRBV24-1; J gene: TRBJ1-2; D gene: TRBD1; clone size: few
CDR3 protein: CASSVGPRVGELFF; CDR3 DNA: TGTGCCAGCAGCGTAGGTCCGCGGGTGGGGGAGCTGTTTTTT; V gene: TRBV9; J gene: TRBJ2-2; D gene: NA; clone size: NA
CDR3 protein: CSSSYTCGTGELLF; CDR3 DNA: NA; V gene: TRBV11-1; J gene: TRBJ2-2; D gene: NA; clone size: once
CDR3 protein: CASSLVNRPRAYEQYF; CDR3 DNA: TGTGCCAGCAGCTTAGTGAACAGACCCCGGGCCTACGAGCAGTACTTC; V gene: TRBV11-2; J gene: TRBJ2-7; D gene: NA; clone size: NA
CDR3 protein: CASSLGQGAAHEQYF; CDR3 DNA: TGTGCCAGCAGTTTAGGACAGGGGGCCGCCCACGAGCAGTACTTC; V gene: TRBV28; J gene: TRBJ2-7; D gene: TRBD1; clone size: many
CDR3 protein: CAGAVGNTIYF; CDR3 DNA: TGTGCCGGGGCCGTTGGAAACACCATATATTTT; V gene: TRBV28; J gene: TRBJ1-3; D gene: NA; clone size: NA
CDR3 protein: CAISEDGTGGKDTLYF; CDR3 DNA: TGTGCCATCAGTGAGGACGGGACAGGGGGCAAAGATACGCTATATTTT; V gene: TRBV10-3; J gene: TRBJ2-3; D gene: TRBD1; clone size: NA
CDR3 protein: CSASDRESNNEQLF; CDR3 DNA: TGCAGTGCTAGTGACAGGGAAAGTAACAATGAGCAGTTATTC; V gene: TRBV20-1; J gene: TRBJ2-1; D gene: TRBD1; clone size: NA
CDR3 protein: CASSDGPGTGFHEQYF; CDR3 DNA: TGTGCCAGCAGTGACGGCCCCGGGACAGGGTTCCACGAGCAGTACTTC; V gene: TRBV2; J gene: TRBJ2-7; D gene: TRBD1; clone size: NA
CDR3 protein: CASRGDIGNQPQLF; CDR3 DNA: TGTGCCAGCAGGGGGGACATAGGCAATCAGCCCCAGCTTTTT; V gene: TRBV6-2/TRBV6-3; J gene: TRBJ1-5; D gene: NA; clone size: NA
CDR3 protein: CASSSQGWGTEASF; CDR3 DNA: TGTGCCAGCAGCTCACAGGGGTGGGGAACTGAAGCTTCCTTT; V gene: TRBV5-4; J gene: TRBJ1-1; D gene: TRBD1; clone size: NA
CDR3 protein: CTGSLASGRYEQYF; CDR3 DNA: TGTACCGGCAGCCTCGCCAGCGGGAGGTACGAGCAGTACTTC; V gene: TRBV6-5; J gene: TRBJ2-7; D gene: TRBD2; clone size: NA
CDR3 protein: CSVKERRGYTF; CDR3 DNA: TGCAGCGTTAAGGAGAGGCGCGGATACACCTTC; V gene: TRBV29-1; J gene: TRBJ1-2; D gene: NA; clone size: NA
CDR3 protein: CAISAQGRNSLLHF; CDR3 DNA: TGTGCCATCAGCGCCCAAGGGAGAAATTCACTCCTCCACTTT; V gene: TRBV5-4; J gene: TRBJ1-6; D gene: NA; clone size: NA
CDR3 protein: CANSEDVRSYAYTF; CDR3 DNA: TGTGCCAACAGTGAAGATGTCAGATCATATGCCTACACCTTC; V gene: TRBV6-1; J gene: TRBJ1-2; D gene: NA; clone size: NA
CDR3 protein: CASSEEVSSCNEQFF; CDR3 DNA: TGTGCCAGCAGTGAGGAGGTTAGCTCCTGCAATGAGCAGTTCTTC; V gene: TRBV6-1; J gene: TRBJ2-1; D gene: NA; clone size: NA
CDR3 protein: CSVDRREGPDVQFF; CDR3 DNA: TGCAGCGTCGATCGGCGGGAGGGCCCGGATGTGCAATTCTTC; V gene: TRBV29-1; J gene: TRBJ2-1; D gene: TRBD2; clone size: NA
CDR3 protein: CPISEHVTSGRDSGTNVLTF; CDR3 DNA: TGTCCCATCAGTGAACATGTGACTAGCGGGAGGGACTCTGGGACCAACGTCCTGACTTTC; V gene: TRBV10-3; J gene: TRBJ2-6; D gene: TRBD2; clone size: NA
CDR3 protein: CTSSFTRAGEGYTF; CDR3 DNA: TGTACCAGCAGCTTTACTAGGGCAGGGGAAGGCTACACCTTC; V gene: TRBV6-2/TRBV6-3; J gene: TRBJ1-2; D gene: NA; clone size: NA
CDR3 protein: CASSFFSRQGFLEQYF; CDR3 DNA: TGTGCCAGCAGCTTCTTTTCGAGACAGGGGTTTTTGGAGCAATACTTC; V gene: TRBV5-6; J gene: TRBJ2-7; D gene: TRBD1; clone size: NA